The 4 T cell receptor beta chains reported below all come from one sample, sequenced in a study of PD-1 blockade in classical Hodgkin lymphoma. Some clones are missing from TCRdb's copy, which holds only in-frame ones; the method was immunoSEQ multiplex PCR. The sample lists 50,000 or so clones; 73% were seen once. All patients experienced relapse after autologous stem cell transplantation, and brentuximab vedotin exposure was variable. Source: peripheral blood mononuclear cells (PBMCs), taken before the second cycle of nivolumab. Receptors were obtained from a human donor with classical Hodgkin lymphoma.

J is TRBJ2-5 and V is TRBV7-9; 9 nucleotides match TRBD1. This CDR3 spans 15 amino acids. V gave up 6 bases and J gave up 5 bases; unmatched junction bases: 10. Germline loops: CDR1 SEHNR, CDR2 FQNEAQ (reference sequence). The CDR3 DNA reads TGTGCCAGCAGTTTACCGACAGGGGGGCGGGAGACCCAGTACTTC. Its protein is CASSLPTGGRETQYF.

The gene calls are TRBV7-9 and TRBJ1-1; D not certain. Germline V gene lookup returns CDR1 SEHNR and CDR2 FQNEAQ (reference sequence). CDR3 length: 13 residues. Deletions cut 5 bases from V and 1 base from J, with 8 bases between. The CDR3 sequence: CASSRTANTEAFF. Here the CDR3 DNA reads TGTGCCAGCAGCCGGACCGCGAACACTGAAGCTTTCTTT.

The chain is built from TRBV19 and TRBJ2-2; 9 nucleotides align to TRBD1. The CDR3 runs to 16 residues. CDR1 LNHDA and CDR2 SQIVND come from the germline V gene (reference sequence). V gave up 5 bases and J gave up 5 bases; unmatched junction bases: 9. As DNA, the CDR3 is TGTGCCAGTAGTTCGAGGGACAGGGAGGGGACCGGGGAGCTGTTTTTT. It translates to CASSSRDREGTGELFF.

On this clone itself: The sample holds other DNA sequences that translate to the same CDR3. The J gene is TRBJ2-7, the V gene TRBV9, with D hard to call. The CDR3 consists of 13 residues. The ends were cut back, 0 bases at V and 4 bases at J, with 8 bases in the middle. The germline CDR1 and CDR2 sequences are SGDLS and YYNGEE. The CDR3 is CASSVVGGYEQYF. In nucleotides, the CDR3 is TGTGCCAGCAGCGTAGTAGGCGGATACGAGCAGTACTTC.